The next 15 T cell receptor beta chains were all read from a single sample in a study of blood T cells in healthy people across ages. For the second PCR, which ran for roughly 6 to 12 cycles, a sample-barcoded 5' primer and a J-beta primer mix were used. TCRdb re-derived calls from the 5' RACE reads in MiXCR, one entry per CDR3 protein. The table includes hundreds of thousands of distinct CDR3 sequences, around 46% detected once. The sample taken for sequencing was blood. The receptors derive from a man aged 30 to 45 in good health.

This chain joins TRBV20-1 and TRBJ2-5; maybe TRBD1 (5 bases). TRBJ2-7 explains the end of the DNA better; the J call may be wrong. This CDR3 has 14 residues. Looked up from germline, CDR1 is DFQATT and CDR2 is SNEGSKA (reference sequence). CDR3 amino acids: CSARGQKSSYEQYF. As DNA, the CDR3 is TGCAGTGCTAGAGGACAGAAGAGCTCCTACGAGCAGTACTTC.

This clonotype was counted between two and nine times. The chain employs TRBV29-1 and TRBJ2-7; D ambiguous. Germline CDR1 SQVTM, CDR2 ANQGSEA. V was cut by 6 bases and J by 0 bases, with 12 bases left in between. CDR3 length equals 13 residues. In nucleotides, the CDR3 is TGCAGCGTCCTAAGCGAGAGCTCCTACGAGCAGTACTTC. The encoded protein is CSVLSESSYEQYF.

This clonotype has only a few counts. The rearrangement links TRBV30 to TRBJ2-7, with D perhaps matching TRBD2 (6 bases). Trimming pared 8 bases from V and 3 bases from J, leaving 17 bases between. Germline CDR1 reads GTSNPN; CDR2 reads SVGIG (reference sequence). CDR3 length: 13 amino acids. The CDR3 spells CATRYVGGYEQYF. In DNA, the CDR3 is TGTGCCACCCGTTATGTGGGGGGCTACGAGCAGTACTTC.

This clonotype has a handful of counts. The rearrangement uses TRBV7-2 and TRBJ2-3; D remains ambiguous. The length of the CDR3 is 13 residues. From germline, CDR1 is SGHTA and CDR2 FQGNSA. V lost 6 bases to trimming and J lost 1 base, with 8 bases between them. The CDR3 sequence: CASSSSRTDTQYF. The CDR3 DNA is TGTGCCAGCAGTAGTTCGCGCACAGATACGCAGTATTTT.

V and J are TRBV5-1 and TRBJ2-6; D call uncertain. The CDR3 covers 18 residues. The germline CDR1 and CDR2 sequences are SGHRS and YFSETQ. Deletions cut 4 bases from V and 0 bases from J, with 17 bases between. CDR3 DNA sequence: TGCGCCAGCAGCCCCCTCGGGCCAACGCTCTCTGGGGCCAACGTCCTGACTTTC. This translates into CASSPLGPTLSGANVLTF.

The chain uses TRBV3-1 and TRBJ2-5; D possibly corresponds to TRBD2 (6 bases). Judging by the DNA end, TRBJ2-7 fits better; the J call may be wrong. CDR1 and CDR2 (germline): LGHDT, YNNKEL (reference sequence). The CDR3 spans 16 residues. Written as DNA, the CDR3 is TGTGCCAGCAGCCAAGAAACAATTGCGGGGTCCTACGAGCAGTACTTC. Translated: CASSQETIAGSYEQYF.

The chain joins TRBV5-6 to TRBJ2-3, with D unresolved. The germline V and J ends were trimmed by 2 bases and 4 bases, with 5 bases remaining between them. The germline V gene encodes CDR1 SGHDT and CDR2 YYEEEE. The CDR3 has 12 residues. The CDR3 nucleotides read TGTGCCAGCAGCTTCGAAGCAGATACGCAGTATTTT. As protein: CASSFEADTQYF.

The chain recombines TRBV29-1 with TRBJ1-1, with a tentative D call TRBD1 (5 bases). V was pared by 2 bases and J by 4 bases, with 11 bases between. This CDR3 has 13 residues. The germline V gene has CDR1 SQVTM and CDR2 ANQGSEA. CDR3 amino acids: CSVERGEGTEAFF. The CDR3 DNA is TGCAGCGTTGAAAGAGGGGAGGGCACTGAAGCTTTCTTT.

This clonotype was found a few times. This chain uses TRBV11-2 with TRBJ2-1; D is perhaps TRBD2 (5 bases). The CDR3 extends over 17 amino acids. Trimming pared 0 bases from V and 9 bases from J, leaving 21 bases between. Germline V gene data show CDR1 as SGHAT and CDR2 as FQNNGV. The CDR3 region has the DNA TGTGCCAGCAGCTTAGATTTGTGGACTCTGAGGTCCCCTGAGCAGTTCTTC. Its translation: CASSLDLWTLRSPEQFF. Drawing the rest from reference TRBV11-2 and TRBJ2-1, the complete variable domain is EAGVAQSPRYKIIEKRQSVAFWCNPISGHATLYWYQQILGQGPKLLIQFQNNGVVDDSQLPKDRFSAERLKGVDSTLKIQPAKLEDSAVYLCASSLDLWTLRSPEQFFGPGTRLTVL.

This clonotype turned up a few times. The genes are TRBV5-1 and TRBJ2-3; TRBD1 might be the D (5 bases). Trimming took off 3 bases at V and 1 base at J, with 9 bases between the two ends. The CDR3 has 14 amino acids. Germline V gene sequence: CDR1 SGHRS, CDR2 YFSETQ. In nucleotides, the CDR3 is TGCGCCAGCAGCTCAACACAGGGCACAGATACGCAGTATTTT. Translated: CASSSTQGTDTQYF.

The CDR3 sequence: CASSLVPTADYGYTF. The DNA for the CDR3 is TGTGCCAGCAGCTTAGTGCCCACAGCCGACTATGGCTACACCTTC. J is TRBJ1-2 and V is TRBV7-9; D is uncertain. This CDR3 has 15 residues. Trimming pared 1 base from V and 3 bases from J, leaving 12 bases between. CDR1 and CDR2 from the germline V gene are SEHNR and FQNEAQ (reference sequence).

The genes are TRBV9 and TRBJ2-7, with D maybe TRBD1 (5 bases). Deletions cut 0 bases from V and 2 bases from J, with 9 bases between. Per germline, CDR1 SGDLS and CDR2 YYNGEE. The CDR3 is 14 residues long. The CDR3 loop is CASSVATGTYEQYF. CDR3 DNA: TGTGCCAGCAGCGTAGCTACAGGAACCTACGAGCAGTACTTC.

This clonotype was counted between two and nine times. This chain connects TRBV20-1 to TRBJ2-3; 9 bases agree with TRBD2. In germline, CDR1 is DFQATT, CDR2 SNEGSKA (reference sequence). V was pared by 5 bases and J by 6 bases, with 12 bases of the junction left unmatched. This CDR3 is 15 amino acids long. CDR3 region: CSAPASGGTLDTQYF. Written as DNA, the CDR3 is TGCAGTGCTCCCGCCAGCGGGGGGACCCTCGATACGCAGTATTTT.

This clonotype was observed a few times. The chain employs TRBV29-1 and TRBJ1-5; D is unresolved. This CDR3 spans 13 amino acids. Germline V gene lookup returns CDR1 SQVTM and CDR2 ANQGSEA. V lost 2 bases and J 0 bases, leaving 5 bases between the germline ends. CDR3 bases: TGCAGCGTTGAATGGGGTAGCAATCAGCCCCAGCATTTT. Translation: CSVEWGSNQPQHF.

This clonotype was counted a few times. The chain uses TRBV20-1 and TRBJ2-3; 9 nucleotides match TRBD2. The CDR3 covers 16 residues. Germline loops: CDR1 DFQATT, CDR2 SNEGSKA (reference sequence). The ends lost 0 bases at V and 8 bases at J; junction bases unmatched: 12. CDR3 sequence: CSARDPLRGGRGTQYF. In DNA form, the CDR3 reads TGCAGTGCTAGAGACCCTTTGCGGGGGGGCCGAGGTACGCAGTATTTT.